The T cell receptor (beta chain) described here comes from a study of OX40 agonist ivuxolimab in advanced cancers. Study at large: Patients were treated with intravenous ivuxolimab, dosed at 0.01 to 10 mg/kg and infused every 2 weeks.

TCRdb keeps only in-frame clones here, not all; method: immunoSEQ multiplex PCR. The profile shows 90,000 to 100,000 clones, around 85% of them singletons. Blood sampling was done at baseline, cycle 4 day 1, and cycle 7 day 1. Per germline, CDR1 MNHEY and CDR2 SMNVEV (reference sequence). This CDR3 is built from 14 residues. The V and J ends lost 5 bases and 3 bases respectively, with 14 bases between them. J is TRBJ2-7 and V is TRBV27; maybe TRBD1 (6 bases). Sequenced here: CD4+ or CD8+ T cells sorted from blood, sampled in a trial of the OX40 agonist ivuxolimab. This receptor was identified in an adult with an advanced solid tumor such as melanoma, head and neck, liver or kidney cancer. CDR3 in DNA: TGTGCCAGCAGTGACAGGAGGTTCAACTACGAGCAGTACTTC. This gives the protein CASSDRRFNYEQYF.